This T cell receptor (beta chain) was profiled in a study of T cells after yellow fever vaccination. Germline CDR1 and CDR2: KGHSH and LQKENI. Trimming removed 1 base from V and 1 base from J; junction bases left unmatched: 3. This CDR3 comprises 17 residues. MiXCR, applied by TCRdb to the 5' RACE reads, yields one record per CDR3 protein. The top ten hold approximately 0.99% of the sample, which has 230,000 or so distinct CDR3 sequences, 6.5% to 7.5% seen once. This clonotype was detected only a few times. This sequence originates from a man younger than 45 who received the YFV17D yellow fever vaccine. The chain has TRBV18 and TRBJ2-5, with 13 bases matching TRBD2. The sample in question was CD4+ T cells sorted from PBMCs, obtained on the day of the yellow fever booster vaccination. CDR3 residues: CASSPRLAGGTQETQYF. The DNA for the CDR3 is TGTGCCAGCTCACCACGACTAGCGGGAGGAACCCAAGAGACCCAGTACTTC. Variable domain in full (rest from reference TRBV18 and TRBJ2-5): NAGVMQNPRHLVRRRGQEARLRCSPMKGHSHVYWYRQLPEEGLKFMVYLQKENIIDESGMPKERFSAEFPKEGPSILRIQQVVRGDSAAYFCASSPRLAGGTQETQYFGPGTRLLVL.